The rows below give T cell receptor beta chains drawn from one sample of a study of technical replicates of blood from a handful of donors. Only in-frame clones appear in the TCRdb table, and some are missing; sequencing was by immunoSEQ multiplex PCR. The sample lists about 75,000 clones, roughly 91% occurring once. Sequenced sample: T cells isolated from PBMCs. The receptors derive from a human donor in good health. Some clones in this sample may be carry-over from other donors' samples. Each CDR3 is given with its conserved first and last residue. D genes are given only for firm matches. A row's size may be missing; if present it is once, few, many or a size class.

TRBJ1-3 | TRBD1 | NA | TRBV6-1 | CASSEVGTGVYGNTIYF | TGTGCCAGCAGTGAAGTCGGGACAGGTGTTTATGGAAACACCATATATTTT
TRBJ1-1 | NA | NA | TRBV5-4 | CASSLGVGGNTEAFF | TGTGCCAGCAGCTTGGGCGTAGGGGGGAACACTGAAGCTTTCTTT
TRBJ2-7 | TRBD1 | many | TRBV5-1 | CASSSDRGQYEQYF | TGCGCCAGCAGCTCAGACAGGGGGCAGTACGAGCAGTACTTC
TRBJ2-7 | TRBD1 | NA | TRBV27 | CASSAAGTGLYEQYF | TGTGCCAGCAGTGCCGCCGGGACAGGCCTCTACGAGCAGTACTTC
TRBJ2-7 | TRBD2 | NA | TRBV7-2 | CASSFSGRTQDEQYF | TGTGCCAGCAGCTTTAGCGGGAGAACCCAAGACGAGCAGTACTTC
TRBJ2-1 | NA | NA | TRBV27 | CASSLFDSSYNEQFF | TGTGCCAGCAGTTTATTTGACAGCTCCTACAATGAGCAGTTCTTC
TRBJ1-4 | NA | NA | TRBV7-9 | CVTTRAGNEKLFF | TGTGTGACGACTAGGGCGGGTAATGAAAAACTGTTTTTT
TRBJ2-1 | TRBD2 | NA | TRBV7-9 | CASSLGRGVYNEQFF | TGTGCCAGCAGCTTAGGGCGGGGGGTCTACAATGAGCAGTTCTTC
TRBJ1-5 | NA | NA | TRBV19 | CASSMGLPGRGSVLNNQPQHF | TGTGCCAGTAGTATGGGTTTACCGGGCAGGGGATCGGTGTTAAACAATCAGCCCCAGCATTTT
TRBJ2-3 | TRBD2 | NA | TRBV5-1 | CASSLTSGYSTDTQYF | TGCGCCAGCAGCTTGACTAGCGGCTATAGCACAGATACGCAGTATTTT
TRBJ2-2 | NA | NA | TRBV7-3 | CASSLSSPLIGGGELFF | TGTGCCAGCAGCTTATCATCCCCCCTTATAGGCGGCGGGGAGCTGTTTTTT
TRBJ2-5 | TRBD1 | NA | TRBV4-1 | CASSQGQGAETQYF | TGCGCCAGCAGCCAGGGACAGGGAGCAGAGACCCAGTACTTC
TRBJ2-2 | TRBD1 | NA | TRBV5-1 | CASSLDRAGELFF | TGCGCCAGCAGCTTAGACAGGGCCGGGGAGCTGTTTTTT
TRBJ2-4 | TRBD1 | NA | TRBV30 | CAWDRQGDDIQYF | TGTGCCTGGGATAGACAGGGGGATGACATTCAGTACTTC